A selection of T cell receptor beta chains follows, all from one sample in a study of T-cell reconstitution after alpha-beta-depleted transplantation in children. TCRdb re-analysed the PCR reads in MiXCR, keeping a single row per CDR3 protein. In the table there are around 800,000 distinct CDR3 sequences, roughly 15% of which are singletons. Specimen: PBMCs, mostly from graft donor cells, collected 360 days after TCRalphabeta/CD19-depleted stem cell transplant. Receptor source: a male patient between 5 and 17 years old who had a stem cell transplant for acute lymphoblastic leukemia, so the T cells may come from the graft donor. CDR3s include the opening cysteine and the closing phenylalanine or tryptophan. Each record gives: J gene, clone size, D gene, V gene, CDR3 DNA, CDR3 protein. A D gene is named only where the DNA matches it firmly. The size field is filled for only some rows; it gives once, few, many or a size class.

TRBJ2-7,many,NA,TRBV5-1,TGTGCCAGCAGCTTGTACAACGAGCAGTACTTC,CASSLYNEQYF
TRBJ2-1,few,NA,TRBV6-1,TGTGCCAGCAGTGGCGCTACCTACAATGAGCAGTTCTTC,CASSGATYNEQFF
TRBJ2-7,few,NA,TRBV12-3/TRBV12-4,TGTGCCAGCAGCTCTGCGCCCAGGGTTTGGAGGTCCTACGAGCAGTACTTC,CASSSAPRVWRSYEQYF
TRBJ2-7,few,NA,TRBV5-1,TGCGCCAGCAGCTGGAAAGGGGTCGAGCAGTACTTC,CASSWKGVEQYF
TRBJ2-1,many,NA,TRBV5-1,TGCGCCAGCAGCTTGGACGCAGGCGCTACATATGAGCAGTTCTTC,CASSLDAGATYEQFF
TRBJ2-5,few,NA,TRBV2,TGTGCCAGCAGTTCCTCCCCGGCAGGGGCCCAAGAGACCCAGTACTTC,CASSSSPAGAQETQYF
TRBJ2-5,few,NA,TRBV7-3,TGTGCCAGCAGCTTAACGGGTAGCTTCGGCCTTGAGACCCAGTACTTC,CASSLTGSFGLETQYF
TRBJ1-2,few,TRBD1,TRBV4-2,TGTGCCAGCAGCCAGCGGACAGGGAATGTTGGGGGCTATGGCTACACCTTC,CASSQRTGNVGGYGYTF
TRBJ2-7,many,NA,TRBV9,TGTGCCAGCAGCGTAGCAGCAGGTTCCTACGAGCAGTACTTC,CASSVAAGSYEQYF
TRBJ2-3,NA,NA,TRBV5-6,TGTGCCAGCAGCTTACCGGACTTTTACACAGATACGCAGTATTTT,CASSLPDFYTDTQYF
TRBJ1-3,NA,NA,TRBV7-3,TGTGCCAGCAGCTTAACGGGGCAGGTCTCTGGAAACACCATATATTTT,CASSLTGQVSGNTIYF
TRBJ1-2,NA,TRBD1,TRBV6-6,TGTGCCAGCAGTTTTGGACAGGGCGATGGCTACACCTTC,CASSFGQGDGYTF
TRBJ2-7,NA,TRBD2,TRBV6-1,TGTGCCAGCAGCCCACTTTTTAGCGGGACGGGCGGAAGCGAGCAGTACTTC,CASSPLFSGTGGSEQYF
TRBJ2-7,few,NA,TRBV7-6,TGTGCCATTACGGACTTCTCCTACGAGCAGTACTTC,CAITDFSYEQYF
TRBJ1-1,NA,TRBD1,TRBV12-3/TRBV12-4,TGTGCCAGCGGAAACGGCCAGGGGGTCACTGAAGCTTTCTTT,CASGNGQGVTEAFF
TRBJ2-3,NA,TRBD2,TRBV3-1,TGTGCCAGCAGCCAAGGGGGACTAGCGGGTTACACAGATACGCAGTATTTT,CASSQGGLAGYTDTQYF
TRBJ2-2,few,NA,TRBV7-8,TGTGCCAGCACCCGTATAACCGGGGAGCTGTTTTTT,CASTRITGELFF
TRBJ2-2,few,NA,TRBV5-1,TGCGCCAGCAGCTTGCTAGGCGGGTCTTACACCGGGGAGCTGTTTTTT,CASSLLGGSYTGELFF
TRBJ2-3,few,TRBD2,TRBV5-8,TGTGCCAGCAGTCGACTAGCGGGAGGGAAGGATACGCAGTATTTT,CASSRLAGGKDTQYF
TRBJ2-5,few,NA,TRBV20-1,TGCAGTGCTAGAAACCCAGCTCCCGGGGAGACCCAGTACTTC,CSARNPAPGETQYF
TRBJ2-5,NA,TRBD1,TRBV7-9,TGTGCCAGCAGCTTAGAAGGACAGGGACGGAGGACCCAGTACTTC,CASSLEGQGRRTQYF
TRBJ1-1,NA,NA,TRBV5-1,TGCGCCAGCAGCATAGGGGACCGGTGGAACACTGAAGCTTTCTTT,CASSIGDRWNTEAFF
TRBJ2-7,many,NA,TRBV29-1,TGCAGCGTTGGTAGTCCCGAGCAGTACTTC,CSVGSPEQYF
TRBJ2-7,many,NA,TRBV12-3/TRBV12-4,TGTGCCAGCAGGGGCGGATTAACCTACGAGCAGTACTTC,CASRGGLTYEQYF
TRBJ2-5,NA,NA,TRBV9,TGTGCCAGCAGCCCCGGGAGTAGGAAGACCCAGTACTTC,CASSPGSRKTQYF
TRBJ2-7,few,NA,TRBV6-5,TGTGCCAGCCGTTTCGACACCGGCTCCTACGAGCAGTACTTC,CASRFDTGSYEQYF
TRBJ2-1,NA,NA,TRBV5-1,TGCGCCAGCAGCTTCGGCCGGCGTAGCTCCTACAATGAGCAGTTCTTC,CASSFGRRSSYNEQFF
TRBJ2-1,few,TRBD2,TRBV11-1,TGTGCCAGCAGCTTTGGCGGATATGGACTAGCGGGAGGGTACAATGAGCAGTTCTTC,CASSFGGYGLAGGYNEQFF
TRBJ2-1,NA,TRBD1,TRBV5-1,TGCGCCAGCAGCTTGGCGCAGGGGGCAAACAATGAGCAGTTCTTC,CASSLAQGANNEQFF
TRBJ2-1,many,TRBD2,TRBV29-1,TGCAGCGCAGGGGGACTAGCGGGTTACAATGAGCAGTTCTTC,CSAGGLAGYNEQFF
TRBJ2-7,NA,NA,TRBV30,TGTGCCTGGAGTGTATCAGGGAGCGAGCAGTACTTC,CAWSVSGSEQYF
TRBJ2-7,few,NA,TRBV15,TGTGCCACCAGCAGAGAATCCGTTTACGAGCAGTACTTC,CATSRESVYEQYF
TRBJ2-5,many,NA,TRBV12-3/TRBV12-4,TGTGCCAGCAGTTTAAGGGGATTAGGAGAGACCCAGTACTTC,CASSLRGLGETQYF
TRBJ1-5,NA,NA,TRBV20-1,TGCAGTGCTGGACGACAGAGGTCCAATCAGCCCCAGCATTTT,CSAGRQRSNQPQHF
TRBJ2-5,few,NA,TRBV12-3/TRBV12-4,TGTGCCAGCAGTACTCCTTACAGGGCCCAAGAGACCCAGTACTTC,CASSTPYRAQETQYF
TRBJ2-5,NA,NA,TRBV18,TGTGCCAGCTCACCGACGACAGGCTGGGAAGAGACCCAGTACTTC,CASSPTTGWEETQYF
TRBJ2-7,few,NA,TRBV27,TGTGCCAGCAGTTGGGCCGGCCCTGGCTACGAGCAGTACTTC,CASSWAGPGYEQYF
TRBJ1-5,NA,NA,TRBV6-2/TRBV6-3,TGTGCCAGCAGTTACGAGGGTATTGGGGGCGATCAGCCCCAGCATTTT,CASSYEGIGGDQPQHF
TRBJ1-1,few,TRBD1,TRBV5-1,TGCGCCAGCAGCTCAGGACAGGGGGGGGAGGCTTTCTTT,CASSSGQGGEAFF
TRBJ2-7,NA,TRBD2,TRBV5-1,TGCGCCAGCAGCTCTCTAGCGGAAAGCTCCTACGAGCAGTACTTC,CASSSLAESSYEQYF